The clone carrying this T cell receptor (beta chain) was counted many times. Its antigen is currently unknown. The CDR3 sequence is 14 residues long. The J segment lost 7 bases and the V segment lost 4 bases, leaving 5 bases of the junction unmatched. Per the germline V gene, CDR1 is SGHTA and CDR2 is FQGNSA. This sample is part of a study of T cell repertoires in cytomegalovirus infection. Study-wide background: A matching HLA type, together with CMV infection, was signaled by public TCR beta signatures.

TCRdb ran MiXCR on the reads and lists one entry per CDR3 protein. Of fewer than 300,000 distinct CDR3 sequences in the sample, around 25% were seen once. Study findings and constraints: Accumulated public TCR beta family frequency recognized individuals carrying CMV together with the relevant HLA. HLA-C-restricted CMV-specific TCR beta clonotypes prevailed in the ex vivo response.

The V and J genes are TRBV7-2 and TRBJ2-2; 8 nucleotides match TRBD2. Sample: PBMCs. This sequence was found in a human donor in good health (CMV status not recorded). Some clones in this sample may be carry-over from other donors' samples. The CDR3 reads CASSSSSGHGELFF. For the CDR3, the DNA is TGTGCCAGCAGCTCCTCTAGCGGGCACGGGGAGCTGTTTTTT. Looking up the rest from reference TRBV7-2 and TRBJ2-2 gives the full variable domain: GAGVSQSPSNKVTEKGKDVELRCDPISGHTALYWYRQSLGQGLEFLIYFQGNSAPDKSGLPSDRFSAERTGGSVSTLTIQRTQQEDSAVYLCASSSSSGHGELFFGEGSRLTVL.